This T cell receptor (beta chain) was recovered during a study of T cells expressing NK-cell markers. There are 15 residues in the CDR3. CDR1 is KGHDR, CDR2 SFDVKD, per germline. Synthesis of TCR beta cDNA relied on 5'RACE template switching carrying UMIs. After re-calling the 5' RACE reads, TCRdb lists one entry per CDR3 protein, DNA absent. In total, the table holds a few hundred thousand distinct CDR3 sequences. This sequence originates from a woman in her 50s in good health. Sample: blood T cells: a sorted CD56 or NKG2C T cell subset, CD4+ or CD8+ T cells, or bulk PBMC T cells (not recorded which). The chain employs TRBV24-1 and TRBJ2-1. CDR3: CATSRAGGPYNEQFF.